Following are 8 T cell receptor beta chains from one sample sequenced in a study of blood T cell repertoires in COVID-19. Some clones are missing from TCRdb's copy, which holds only in-frame ones; the method was immunoSEQ multiplex PCR. Of about 49,000 clones listed, about 88% are singletons. Sequenced: peripheral blood. Source of these receptors: a man aged 35 to 55 with active COVID-19.

This chain joins TRBV5-5 and TRBJ1-1; 7 positions match TRBD1. In germline, CDR1 is SGHKS, CDR2 YYEKEE (reference sequence). The V and J ends lost 0 bases and 10 bases, in that order; junction bases with no gene match: 9. CDR3 length equals 14 residues. CDR3 sequence reads: CASSLESPTGRAFF. The CDR3 region has the DNA TGTGCCAGCAGCTTGGAGTCCCCGACAGGGAGAGCTTTCTTT.

V gene TRBV11-2 combines with J gene TRBJ2-1, with 11 bases that match TRBD1. Germline loops: CDR1 SGHAT, CDR2 FQNNGV. The CDR3 has 16 amino acids. Trimming cost V 4 bases and J 6 bases; bases outside gene matches: 8. CDR3 sequence (DNA): TGTGCCAGCAGCTCTCTCCGGACAGGGGGCCGCAATGAGCAGTTCTTC. Translated: CASSSLRTGGRNEQFF.

This chain connects TRBV14 to TRBJ1-2; TRBD1 agrees at 8 bases. The CDR3 totals 14 residues. V was clipped by 4 bases and J by 4 bases; unmatched bases: 5. CDR1 SGHDN and CDR2 FVKESK come from the germline V gene. In DNA, the CDR3 is TGTGCCAGCAGCCGATCGGGACAGGCCTATGGCTACACCTTC. Protein: CASSRSGQAYGYTF.

The CDR3 DNA follows: TGTGCCTGGAGTGGTCCTTTAGCTAACTATGGCTACACCTTC. This translates into CAWSGPLANYGYTF. V usage is TRBV30 and J usage is TRBJ1-2, with D unresolved. Germline CDR1 and CDR2: GTSNPN and SVGIG (reference sequence). CDR3 size: 14 residues. Trimming shortened V by 1 base and J by 0 bases, and 9 bases separated the two germline ends. The full variable domain, rest sourced from reference TRBV30 and TRBJ1-2, is SQTIHQWPATLVQPVGSPLSLECTVEGTSNPNLYWYRQAAGRGLQLLFYSVGIGQISSEVPQNLSASRPQDRQFILSSKKLLLSDSGFYLCAWSGPLANYGYTFGSGTRLTVV.

This chain joins TRBV6-5 and TRBJ1-2; perhaps TRBD1 as D (5 bases). Trimming shortened V by 6 bases and J by 4 bases, and 18 bases separated the two germline ends. The CDR3 spans 15 residues. CDR1 and CDR2 from the germline V gene are MNHEY and SVGAGI. This CDR3 is CASSPRGGDLYGYTF. The CDR3 bases are TGTGCCAGCAGCCCACGGGGGGGGGACCTCTATGGCTACACCTTC.

This clone occurred a few times. V and J are TRBV7-2 and TRBJ2-2; D may be TRBD2 (6 bases). Germline V gene data show CDR1 as SGHTA and CDR2 as FQGNSA. The CDR3 sequence is 13 residues long. Deletions cut 6 bases from V and 6 bases from J, with 11 bases between. CDR3 nucleotides: TGTGCCAGCAGGTCGGGGGATCCCGGGGAGCTGTTTTTT. It specifies CASRSGDPGELFF.

The chain is built from TRBV27 and TRBJ2-4, with D maybe TRBD2 (6 bases). In germline, CDR1 is MNHEY, CDR2 SMNVEV (reference sequence). The CDR3 has 14 residues. V was clipped by 2 bases and J by 5 bases, with 10 bases between them. CDR3 residues: CASSLGGTQNIQYF. CDR3 nucleotide sequence: TGTGCCAGCAGTTTAGGGGGGACCCAAAACATTCAGTACTTC.

The chain employs TRBV10-3 and TRBJ2-1; D gene uncertain. The CDR3 covers 14 residues. V was clipped by 0 bases and J by 6 bases, with 9 bases between them. Germline CDR1 ENHRY, CDR2 SYGVKD. CDR3: CAISESRHPNEQFF. CDR3 bases: TGTGCCATCAGTGAGTCAAGACACCCCAATGAGCAGTTCTTC.